This TCR beta chain was profiled in a study of blood T cell repertoires in COVID-19. Germline lookup yields CDR1 SGHTA and CDR2 FQGNSA. The CDR3 is made up of 14 amino acids. J lost 7 bases, V lost 3 bases, and 7 bases had no gene match. Measured with immunoSEQ multiplex PCR; TCRdb has only the in-frame clones, and not every one. The sample records about 220,000 clones, 82% being singletons. V and J are TRBV7-2 and TRBJ2-7, with 9 bases lining up with TRBD1. The origin of this receptor is an elderly woman with acute or convalescent COVID-19. The sample taken for sequencing was peripheral blood. CDR3 sequence reads: CASSFGTGTREQYF. The DNA for the CDR3 is TGTGCCAGCAGCTTCGGGACAGGGACAAGGGAGCAGTACTTC.